The T cell receptor beta chain described here comes from a study of glioma-infiltrating T cells. V lost 0 bases to trimming and J lost 6 bases, with 19 bases between them. Per the germline V gene, CDR1 is SGHRS and CDR2 is YFSETQ. The CDR3 is 16 residues long. The iRepertoire nested amplicon-rescue multiplex PCR amplified TCR alpha and beta CDR3s from RNA. One-step reverse transcription and amplification started from around 100-400 ng of tissue mRNA or PBMC total RNA. TCRdb recomputed calls from the multiplex PCR reads with MiXCR, one row per CDR3 protein. The data contain roughly 190,000 distinct CDR3 sequences, about 32% of them singletons. This clonotype came up a few times.

The clonotype comes from a human donor with low-grade glioma or glioblastoma, undergoing nonglioma brain surgery, or in good health (not recorded which). The sample comprised glioma tissue, nonneoplastic brain tissue, or PBMCs (not recorded which). This chain joins TRBV5-1 and TRBJ2-7; D not resolved. CDR3 amino acids: CASSLALGRAWSEQYF. In DNA form, the CDR3 reads TGCGCCAGCAGCTTGGCCCTAGGACGGGCGTGGTCCGAGCAGTACTTC.